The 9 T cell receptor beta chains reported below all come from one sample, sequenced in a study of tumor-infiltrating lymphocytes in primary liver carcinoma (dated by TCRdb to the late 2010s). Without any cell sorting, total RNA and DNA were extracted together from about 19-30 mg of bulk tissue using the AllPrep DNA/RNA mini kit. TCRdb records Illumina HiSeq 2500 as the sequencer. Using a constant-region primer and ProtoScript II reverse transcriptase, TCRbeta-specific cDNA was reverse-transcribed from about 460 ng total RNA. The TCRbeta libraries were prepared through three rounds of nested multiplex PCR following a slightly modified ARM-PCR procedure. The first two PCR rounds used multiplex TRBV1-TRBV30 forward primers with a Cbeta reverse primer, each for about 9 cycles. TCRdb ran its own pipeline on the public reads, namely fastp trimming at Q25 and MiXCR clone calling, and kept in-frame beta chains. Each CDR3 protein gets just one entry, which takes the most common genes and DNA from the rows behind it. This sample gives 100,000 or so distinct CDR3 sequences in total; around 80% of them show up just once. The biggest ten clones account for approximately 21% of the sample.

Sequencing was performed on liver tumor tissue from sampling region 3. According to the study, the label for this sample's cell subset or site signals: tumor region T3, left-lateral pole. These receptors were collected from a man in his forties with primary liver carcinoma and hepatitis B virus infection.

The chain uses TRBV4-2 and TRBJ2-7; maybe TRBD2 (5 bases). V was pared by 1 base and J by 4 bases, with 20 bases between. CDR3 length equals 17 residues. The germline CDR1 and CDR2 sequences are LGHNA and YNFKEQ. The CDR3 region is CASSQGLARGRAYEQYF. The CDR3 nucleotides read TGTGCCAGCAGCCAAGGTCTCGCTAGAGGGAGAGCTTACGAGCAGTACTTC.

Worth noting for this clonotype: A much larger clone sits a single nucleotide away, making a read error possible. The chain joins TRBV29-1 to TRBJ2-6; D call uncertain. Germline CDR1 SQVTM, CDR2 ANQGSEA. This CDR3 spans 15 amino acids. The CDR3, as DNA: TGCAAGGTTGAATTGGCAAACTCTGGGGCCAACGTCCTGACTTTC. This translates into CKVELANSGANVLTF.

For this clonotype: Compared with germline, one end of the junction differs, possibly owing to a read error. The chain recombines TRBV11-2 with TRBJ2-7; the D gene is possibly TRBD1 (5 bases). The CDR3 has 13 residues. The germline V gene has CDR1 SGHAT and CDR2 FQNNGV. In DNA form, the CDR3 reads TGTGCCACCAGCTTAGGGGCCTGCTGGGAGCAGTACTTC. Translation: CATSLGACWEQYF.

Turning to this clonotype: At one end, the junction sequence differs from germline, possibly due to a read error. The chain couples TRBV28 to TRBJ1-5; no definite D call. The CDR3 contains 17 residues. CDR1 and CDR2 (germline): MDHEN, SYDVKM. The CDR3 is CTSSSRPGLGSLGTQHF. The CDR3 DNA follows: TGTACCAGTAGTTCTCGTCCTGGGCTCGGGAGCCTCGGGACCCAGCATTTT.

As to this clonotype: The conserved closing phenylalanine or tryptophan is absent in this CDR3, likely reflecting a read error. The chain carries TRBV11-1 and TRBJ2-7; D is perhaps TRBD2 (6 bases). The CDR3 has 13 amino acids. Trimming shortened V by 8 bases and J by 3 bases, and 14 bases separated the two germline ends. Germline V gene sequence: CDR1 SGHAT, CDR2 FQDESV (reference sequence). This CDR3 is CASGGKRYYEQYL. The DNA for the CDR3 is TGTGCCAGCGGGGGGAAGCGATACTACGAGCAGTACTTA.

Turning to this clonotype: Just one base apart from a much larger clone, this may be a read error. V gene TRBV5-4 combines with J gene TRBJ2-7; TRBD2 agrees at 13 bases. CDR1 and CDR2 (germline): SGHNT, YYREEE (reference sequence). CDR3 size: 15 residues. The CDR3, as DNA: TGTGCCAGCAGCCTTCGGACTAGCGGGAGATACGAGCTGTACTTC. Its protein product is CASSLRTSGRYELYF.

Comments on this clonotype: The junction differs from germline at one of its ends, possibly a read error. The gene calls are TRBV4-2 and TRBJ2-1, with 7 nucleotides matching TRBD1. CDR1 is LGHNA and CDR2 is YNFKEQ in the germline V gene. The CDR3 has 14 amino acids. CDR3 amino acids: CASSQRGLDNEQLF. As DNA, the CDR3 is TGTGCCAGCAGCCAGAGGGGGCTTGACAATGAGCAGCTCTTC.

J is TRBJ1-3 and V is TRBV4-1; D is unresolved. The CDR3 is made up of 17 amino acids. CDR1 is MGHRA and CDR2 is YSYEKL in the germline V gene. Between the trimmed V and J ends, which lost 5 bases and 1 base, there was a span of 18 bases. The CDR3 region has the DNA TGCGCCAGCAGCAAACTAGGGATAGCAGGTTCTGGAAACACCATATATTTT. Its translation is CASSKLGIAGSGNTIYF.

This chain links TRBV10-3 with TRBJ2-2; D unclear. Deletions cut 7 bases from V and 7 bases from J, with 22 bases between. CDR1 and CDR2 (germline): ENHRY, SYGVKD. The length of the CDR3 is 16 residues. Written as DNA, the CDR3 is TGTGCCATCACTCCGGAACGTAACTTAGGCAGCGGGGAGCTGTTTTTT. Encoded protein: CAITPERNLGSGELFF.